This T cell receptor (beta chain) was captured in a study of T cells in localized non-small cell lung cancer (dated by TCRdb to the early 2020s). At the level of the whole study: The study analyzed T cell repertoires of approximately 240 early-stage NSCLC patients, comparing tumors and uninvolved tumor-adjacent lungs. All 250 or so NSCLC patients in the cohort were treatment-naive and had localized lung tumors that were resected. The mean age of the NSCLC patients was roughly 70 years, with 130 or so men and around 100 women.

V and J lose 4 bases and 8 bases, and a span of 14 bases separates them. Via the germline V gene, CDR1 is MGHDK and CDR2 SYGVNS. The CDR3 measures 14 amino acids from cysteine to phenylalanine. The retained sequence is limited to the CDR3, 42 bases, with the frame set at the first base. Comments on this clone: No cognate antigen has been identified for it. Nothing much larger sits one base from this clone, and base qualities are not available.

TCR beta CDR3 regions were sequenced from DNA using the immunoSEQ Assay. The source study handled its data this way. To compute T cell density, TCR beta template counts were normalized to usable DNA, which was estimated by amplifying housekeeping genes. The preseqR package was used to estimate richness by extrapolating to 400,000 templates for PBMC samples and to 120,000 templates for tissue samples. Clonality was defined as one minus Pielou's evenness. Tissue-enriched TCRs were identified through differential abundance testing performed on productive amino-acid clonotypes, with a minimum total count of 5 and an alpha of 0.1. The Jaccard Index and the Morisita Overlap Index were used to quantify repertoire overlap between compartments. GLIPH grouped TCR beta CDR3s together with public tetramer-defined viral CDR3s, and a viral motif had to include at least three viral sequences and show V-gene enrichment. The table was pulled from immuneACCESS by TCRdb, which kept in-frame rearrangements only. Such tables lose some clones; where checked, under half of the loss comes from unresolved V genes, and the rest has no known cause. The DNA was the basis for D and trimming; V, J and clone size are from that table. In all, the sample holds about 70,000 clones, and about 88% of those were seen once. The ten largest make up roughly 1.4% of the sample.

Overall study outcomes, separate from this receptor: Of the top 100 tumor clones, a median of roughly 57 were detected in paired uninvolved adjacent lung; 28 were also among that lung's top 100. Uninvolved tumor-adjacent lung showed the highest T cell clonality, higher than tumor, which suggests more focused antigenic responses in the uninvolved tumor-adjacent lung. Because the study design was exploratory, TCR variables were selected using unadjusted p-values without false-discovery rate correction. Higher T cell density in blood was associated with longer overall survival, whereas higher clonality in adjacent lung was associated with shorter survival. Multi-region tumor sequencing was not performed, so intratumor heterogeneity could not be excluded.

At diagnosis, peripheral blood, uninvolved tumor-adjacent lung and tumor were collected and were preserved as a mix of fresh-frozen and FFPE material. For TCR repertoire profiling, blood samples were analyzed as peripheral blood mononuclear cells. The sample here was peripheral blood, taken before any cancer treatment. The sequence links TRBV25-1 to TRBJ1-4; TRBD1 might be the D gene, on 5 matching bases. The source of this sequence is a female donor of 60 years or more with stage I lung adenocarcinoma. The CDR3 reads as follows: CASSVRQGYEKLFF. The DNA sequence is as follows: TGTGCCAGCAGTGTTCGGCAGGGTTACGAAAAACTGTTTTTT.